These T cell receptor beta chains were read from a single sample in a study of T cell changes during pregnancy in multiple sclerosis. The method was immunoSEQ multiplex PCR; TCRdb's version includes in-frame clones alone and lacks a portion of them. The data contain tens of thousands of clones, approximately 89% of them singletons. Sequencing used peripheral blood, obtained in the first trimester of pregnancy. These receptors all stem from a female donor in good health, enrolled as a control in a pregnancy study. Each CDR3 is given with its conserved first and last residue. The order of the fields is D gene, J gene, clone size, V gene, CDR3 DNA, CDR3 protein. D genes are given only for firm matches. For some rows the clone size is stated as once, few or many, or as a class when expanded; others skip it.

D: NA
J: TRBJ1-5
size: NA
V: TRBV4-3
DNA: TGCGCCAGCAGCCAAGATCCGGGGATCAATCAGCCCCAGCATTTT
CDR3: CASSQDPGINQPQHF

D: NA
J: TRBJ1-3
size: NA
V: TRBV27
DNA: TGTGCCAGCAGTGTAAGCGGACTGCTCGTCTCTGGAAACACCATATATTTT
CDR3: CASSVSGLLVSGNTIYF

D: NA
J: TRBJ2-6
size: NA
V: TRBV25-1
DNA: TGTGCCAGCGGATTAGAGGGGGCTGGGGCCAACGTCCTGACTTTC
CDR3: CASGLEGAGANVLTF

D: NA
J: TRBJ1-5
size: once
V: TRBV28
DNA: TGTGCCAGCAGTCCTAGTCCCGAGAGGCAGCCCCAGCATTTT
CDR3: CASSPSPERQPQHF

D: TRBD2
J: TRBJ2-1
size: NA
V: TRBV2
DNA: TGTGCCAGCCCCCTAGCGGGGGGGAATGAGCAGTTCTTC
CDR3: CASPLAGGNEQFF

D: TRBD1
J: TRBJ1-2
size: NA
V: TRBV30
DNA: TGTGCCTGGAGTTTCCGGGACAGGGGGGCCAATGGCTACACCTTC
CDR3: CAWSFRDRGANGYTF

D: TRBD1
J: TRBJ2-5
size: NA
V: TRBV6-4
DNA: TGTGCCAGCATGGGGACAGGGGCAATCGGGACCCAGTACTTC
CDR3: CASMGTGAIGTQYF

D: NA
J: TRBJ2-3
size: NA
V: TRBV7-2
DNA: TGTGCCAGCAGCTTAGTTCACACAGATACGCAGTATTTT
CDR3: CASSLVHTDTQYF

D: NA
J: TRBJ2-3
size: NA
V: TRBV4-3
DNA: TGCGCCAGCAGCCAAGGGGGCGGGGTGTCAGATACGCAGTATTTT
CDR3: CASSQGGGVSDTQYF

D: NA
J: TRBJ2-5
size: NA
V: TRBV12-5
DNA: TGTGCTAGTGGTTTGGGACAGATCCAAGAGACCCAGTACTTC
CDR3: CASGLGQIQETQYF

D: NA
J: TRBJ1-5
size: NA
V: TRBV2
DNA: TGTGCCAGCACCCAGGGAAGGCAGCCCCAGCATTTT
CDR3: CASTQGRQPQHF

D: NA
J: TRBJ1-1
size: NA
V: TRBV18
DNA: TGTGCCAGCTCAGAACAGGGTTACACTGAAGCTTTCTTT
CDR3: CASSEQGYTEAFF

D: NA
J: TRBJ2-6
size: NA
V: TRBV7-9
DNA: TGTGCCAGCAGCTTTATAGAGGAGGCTGGGGCCAACGTCCTGACTTTC
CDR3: CASSFIEEAGANVLTF

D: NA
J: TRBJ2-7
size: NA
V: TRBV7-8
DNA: TGTGCCAGCAGCTTAAGACAGCGCTACGAGCAGTACTTC
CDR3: CASSLRQRYEQYF

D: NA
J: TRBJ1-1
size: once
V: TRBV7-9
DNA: TGTGCCAGCAGCCACGGGAGGGGCGCGTACACTGAAGCTTTCTTT
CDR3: CASSHGRGAYTEAFF

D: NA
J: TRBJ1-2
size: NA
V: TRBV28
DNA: TGTGCCAGCAGTTCCCAATCTGCGGGCGGTATGGATGGCTACACCTTC
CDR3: CASSSQSAGGMDGYTF

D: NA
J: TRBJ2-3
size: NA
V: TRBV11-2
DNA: TGTGCCAGCAGCTTTTTCGGACAAGCCACAGATACGCAGTATTTT
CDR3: CASSFFGQATDTQYF

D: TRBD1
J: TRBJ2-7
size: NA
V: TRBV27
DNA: TGTGCCAGCATCTCCGGGACAGGGCACGAGCAGTACTTC
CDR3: CASISGTGHEQYF

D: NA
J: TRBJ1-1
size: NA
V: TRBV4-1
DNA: TGCGCCAGCAGCCAAGATAGGGGGGGAATTTGGAAGTGGACTGAAGCTTTCTTT
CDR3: CASSQDRGGIWKWTEAFF

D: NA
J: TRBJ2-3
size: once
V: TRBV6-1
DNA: TGTGCCAGCGGTAGCGGTGACACAGATACGCAGTATTTT
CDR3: CASGSGDTDTQYF